Each of the 6 T cell receptor beta chains below was sequenced from the same sample in a study of CD8 T cells in Susac syndrome. When the RNA was reverse transcribed, random hexamers were used with an input of about 0.5 to 1 ug. MiXCR, run by TCRdb on the immunoSEQ multiplex PCR reads, gives a single entry per CDR3 protein. The repertoire holds approximately 94,000 distinct CDR3 sequences, with around 96% as singletons. The source material was CD8+ T cells from PBMCs. The receptors were gathered from a human donor with Susac syndrome.

The chain carries TRBV3-1 and TRBJ2-1; D not resolved. V lost 1 base to trimming and J lost 4 bases, with 11 bases between them. The CDR3 runs to 15 residues. Germline assignment: CDR1 LGHDT and CDR2 YNNKEL (reference sequence). The CDR3 bases are TGTGCCAGCAGCCAAGTTGTGGACGCTTACAATGAGCAGTTCTTC. Amino acid sequence: CASSQVVDAYNEQFF.

V and J are TRBV19 and TRBJ1-1; possible D gene TRBD1, 5 bases. Germline lookup yields CDR1 LNHDA and CDR2 SQIVND (reference sequence). The CDR3 has 13 amino acids. Trimming shortened V by 6 bases and J by 3 bases, and 11 bases separated the two germline ends. The chain's CDR3 is CASRPEGDTEAFF. The DNA of the CDR3 is TGTGCCAGTAGGCCCGAAGGGGACACTGAAGCTTTCTTT.

This sequence joins TRBV3-1 and TRBJ1-6, with TRBD1 matching over 8 bases. The V gene end was trimmed by 2 bases and the J gene end by 6 bases; junction bases not matched to a gene: 6. Germline lookup yields CDR1 LGHDT and CDR2 YNNKEL (reference sequence). The CDR3 extends over 16 amino acids. For the CDR3, the DNA is TGTGCCAGCAGCCAAACCGGGACAGGAGGTAATTCACCCCTCCACTTT. This sequence encodes CASSQTGTGGNSPLHF.

V and J are TRBV20-1 and TRBJ2-3; 9 bases are shared with TRBD2. V lost 6 bases, J lost 1 base, and 14 bases stayed unmatched. The CDR3 length is 17 residues. Germline-derived CDR1 and CDR2 are DFQATT and SNEGSKA (reference sequence). The CDR3 DNA reads as TGCAGTGCCTTGGGGGCGGGGGGGCCCGTCGGCACAGATACGCAGTATTTT. As protein: CSALGAGGPVGTDTQYF.

The rearrangement joins TRBV7-9 to TRBJ1-6, with D uncertain. Germline CDR1 is SEHNR and CDR2 is FQNEAQ (reference sequence). The CDR3 extends over 13 amino acids. The V end lost 10 bases, the J end lost 10 bases, and 17 bases lay between the germline ends. The CDR3 DNA is TGTGCCACCGTTCGTGACTCCCGCTCACCCCTCCACTTT. This gives the protein CATVRDSRSPLHF.

V and J are TRBV29-1 and TRBJ1-5; tentatively, D is TRBD1 (5 bases). The CDR3 length is 13 residues. Germline V gene lookup returns CDR1 SQVTM and CDR2 ANQGSEA. With 4 bases removed from V and 3 bases from J, the gap between germline ends came to 10 bases. This CDR3 reads CSVGGTVNQPQHF. Written as DNA, the CDR3 is TGCAGCGTTGGGGGGACGGTCAATCAGCCCCAGCATTTT.